This T cell receptor (beta chain) was sequenced in a study of T cell clonotyping in hematopoietic cell transplantation. Study outcomes and limitations: Higher Inverse Simpson Index values in graft donor and pretransplant recipient predicted broader posttransplant TCR diversity.

A word on this clone: Antigen unknown.

V lost 2 bases and J 5 bases, leaving 5 bases between the germline ends. CDR3 length equals 11 residues. CDR1 is SGHRS and CDR2 is YFSETQ in the germline V gene. Sequencing was performed with immunoSEQ multiplex PCR; in TCRdb, only in-frame clones are kept and a portion is missing. The table lists around 16,000 clones, roughly 58% of them singletons. The rearrangement links TRBV5-1 to TRBJ2-7; D remains ambiguous. Sequenced here: PBMCs, sampled 30 days after allogeneic stem cell transplant. The clonotype originates from a male patient in his fifties who had an allogeneic stem cell transplant from an unrelated donor, so T cells may come from the graft donor. Some clones in this sample may be carry-over from other donors' samples. The DNA for the CDR3 is TGCGCCAGCAGCTTCCGGGACGAGCAGTACTTC. It specifies CASSFRDEQYF.